This T cell receptor (beta chain) was recovered during a study of CD8 T cells in Susac syndrome. Across the whole study: Roughly 8 of the sequenced Susac syndrome patients were in remission, and more than 5 had active disease. Study-wide findings and caveats: The study's TCR sequencing and HLA analysis drew on a certain number of individuals. That number was acknowledged as relatively small. Clonal expansion of CD8+ cells in Susac peaked in TEMRA cells (and in active patients).

The V gene's germline CDR1 is LNHNV and CDR2 YYDKDF (reference sequence). Trimming cost V 4 bases and J 1 base; bases outside gene matches: 6. The CDR3 consists of 16 residues. Random hexamers were used to reverse transcribe the RNA input (about 0.5 to 1 ug). A multiplex approach, immunoSEQ multiplex PCR, amplified TCR beta CDR3 across 54 Vbeta and 13 Jbeta. In TCRdb, the immunoSEQ multiplex PCR reads were re-called with MiXCR into one record per CDR3 protein. Of about 83,000 distinct CDR3 sequences listed, around 96% are singletons. To note about this clonotype: What it binds is not known.

Sequencing was done on a sample of CD8+ T cells from PBMCs. The V and J genes are TRBV15 and TRBJ2-1; 8 bases line up with TRBD2. The sequence was obtained from a human donor with Susac syndrome. The chain's CDR3 is CATSTEAGVSYNEQFF. The CDR3, as DNA: TGTGCCACCAGCACCGAAGCGGGGGTGTCCTACAATGAGCAGTTCTTC. Full variable domain (outside the CDR3, taken from reference TRBV15 and TRBJ2-1): DAMVIQNPRYQVTQFGKPVTLSCSQTLNHNVMYWYQQKSSQAPKLLFHYYDKDFNNEADTPDNFQSRRPNTSFCFLDIRSPGLGDTAMYLCATSTEAGVSYNEQFFGPGTRLTVL.